Following are 27 T cell receptor beta chains from one sample sequenced in a study of cytomegalovirus exposure and HLA in healthy donors. The PCR used 60 Vbeta and 13 Jbeta primers. TCRdb's copy holds only in-frame clones and misses some; the assay was immunoSEQ multiplex PCR. This sample has almost 95,000 clones, with roughly 63% found just once. The sequencing input was PBMCs. The source is a man aged 50 to 59 in good health and CMV-seronegative.

This clone was seen more than once but under ten times. This rearrangement joins TRBV5-1 to TRBJ1-2; tentatively, D is TRBD1 (5 bases). V lost 2 bases, J lost 3 bases, and 11 bases lay in between. The germline gives CDR1 SGHRS, CDR2 YFSETQ. The CDR3 is 14 residues long. Here the CDR3 DNA reads TGCGCCAGCAGCTTTGAAGGGGAGGACTATGGCTACACCTTC. Residues: CASSFEGEDYGYTF.

There are a few counts of this clone. The rearrangement uses TRBV6-6 and TRBJ2-1; D possibly corresponds to TRBD1 (6 bases). Germline V gene data show CDR1 as MNHNY and CDR2 as SVGAGI (reference sequence). The ends were cut back, 1 base at V and 8 bases at J, with 9 bases in the middle. The CDR3 has 13 residues. The CDR3 region is CASSYYREYEQFF. The CDR3 DNA reads as TGTGCCAGCAGTTACTACAGGGAGTATGAGCAGTTCTTC.

V is TRBV19 and J is TRBJ2-7; 7 bases are a match to TRBD1. The CDR3 contains 13 residues. V shed 4 bases and J 12 bases; nucleotides not matched to a gene: 12. Germline CDR1 LNHDA, CDR2 SQIVND (reference sequence). CDR3 coding DNA: TGTGCCAGTAGTACTCTACAGGGGCTTGAGATGTACTTC. It translates to CASSTLQGLEMYF. Complete variable domain (other parts from reference TRBV19 and TRBJ2-7): DGGITQSPKYLFRKEGQNVTLSCEQNLNHDAMYWYRQDPGQGLRLIYYSQIVNDFQKGDIAEGYSVSREKKESFPLTVTSAQKNPTAFYLCASSTLQGLEMYFGPGTRLTVT.

The chain joins TRBV15 to TRBJ2-4; TRBD1 might be the D (6 bases). The CDR3 runs to 13 residues. V was pared by 5 bases and J by 3 bases, with 8 bases between. Germline V lookup: CDR1 LNHNV, CDR2 YYDKDF (reference sequence). The CDR3 loop reads CATSARGKNIQYF. The CDR3, as DNA: TGTGCCACCAGCGCCAGGGGCAAAAACATTCAGTACTTC.

The chain is built from TRBV2 and TRBJ2-7, with D possibly being TRBD2 (5 bases). Between the trimmed V and J ends, which lost 5 bases and 6 bases, there was a span of 8 bases. There are 11 residues in the CDR3. Germline V lookup: CDR1 SNHLY, CDR2 FYNNEI. The CDR3 DNA reads TGTGCCAGCAGTCAGGCGGGCGAGCAGTACTTC. Its translation: CASSQAGEQYF.

This chain uses TRBV6-1 with TRBJ2-5; weak D call: TRBD2 (6 bases). Germline-derived CDR1 and CDR2 are MNHNS and SASEGT. V shed 7 bases and J shed 2 bases, with 8 bases lying between them. CDR3 length: 12 residues. Here the CDR3 DNA reads TGTGCCAGCACCGGGGGTCAAGAGACCCAGTACTTC. Its translation: CASTGGQETQYF.

This sequence joins TRBV5-1 and TRBJ1-5; TRBD1 agrees at 7 bases. This CDR3 spans 14 amino acids. V was clipped by 5 bases and J by 2 bases; unmatched bases: 4. CDR1 SGHRS and CDR2 YFSETQ come from the germline V gene. In nucleotides, the CDR3 is TGCGCCAGCAGTGTGCAGGGGGGCAATCAGCCCCAGCATTTT. It specifies CASSVQGGNQPQHF.

The rearrangement uses TRBV13 and TRBJ2-7, with 8 bases fitting TRBD2. The germline V gene has CDR1 PRHDT and CDR2 FYEKMQ (reference sequence). The CDR3 consists of 12 residues. V trimming: 4 bases; J trimming: 6 bases; junction bases outside the gene matches: 2. The CDR3 reads CASSSGGSEQYV. CDR3 sequence (DNA): TGTGCCAGCAGCTCGGGGGGGAGCGAGCAGTACGTC.

The chain uses TRBV7-9 and TRBJ2-1, with a possible D match to TRBD2 (6 bases). The CDR3 has 15 residues. Germline V CDR1 and CDR2: SEHNR, FQNEAQ (reference sequence). V was shortened by 5 bases and J by 6 bases, with 17 bases between the two germline ends. CDR3 in amino acids: CASSPSASAFNEQFF. As DNA, the CDR3 is TGTGCCAGCAGCCCGAGCGCTAGCGCATTCAATGAGCAGTTCTTC. The variable domain in full, completed from reference TRBV7-9 and TRBJ2-1, reads DTGVSQNPRHKITKRGQNVTFRCDPISEHNRLYWYRQTLGQGPEFLTYFQNEAQLEKSRLLSDRFSAERPKGSFSTLEIQRTEQGDSAMYLCASSPSASAFNEQFFGPGTRLTVL.

The chain employs TRBV27 and TRBJ1-1; D perhaps matches TRBD1 (5 bases). CDR3 length: 15 amino acids. V was cut by 2 bases and J by 4 bases, with 14 bases left in between. Looked up from germline, CDR1 is MNHEY and CDR2 is SMNVEV (reference sequence). In DNA form, the CDR3 reads TGTGCCAGCAGTTTAACCCCGGAGGGACGCACTGAAGCTTTCTTT. Translated: CASSLTPEGRTEAFF.

This clone was counted a single time. V is TRBV30 and J is TRBJ1-4; D is ambiguous. This CDR3 is 13 amino acids long. Germline-derived CDR1 and CDR2 are GTSNPN and SVGIG (reference sequence). Trimming took off 5 bases at V and 8 bases at J, with 15 bases between the two ends. Written as DNA, the CDR3 is TGTGCCTGGGGAGGACCGGCCAGAGAAAAACTGTTTTTT. Residues: CAWGGPAREKLFF. Full variable domain (rest looked up from reference TRBV30 and TRBJ1-4): SQTIHQWPATLVQPVGSPLSLECTVEGTSNPNLYWYRQAAGRGLQLLFYSVGIGQISSEVPQNLSASRPQDRQFILSSKKLLLSDSGFYLCAWGGPAREKLFFGSGTQLSVL.

This chain uses TRBV4-2 with TRBJ2-7, with D possibly being TRBD2 (6 bases). V lost 0 bases to trimming and J lost 3 bases, with 12 bases between them. CDR1 and CDR2 (germline): LGHNA, YNFKEQ. The CDR3 extends over 15 amino acids. The CDR3 DNA sequence: TGTGCCAGCAGCCAAGATTGGGGGGACCACTACGAGCAGTACTTC. Its translation is CASSQDWGDHYEQYF.

CDR3 DNA sequence: TGCGCCAGCAGTCGGGGGGCTGAACAGCCCCAGCATTTT. It encodes CASSRGAEQPQHF. The chain has TRBV5-1 and TRBJ1-5; TRBD1 might be the D (6 bases). The length of the CDR3 is 13 residues. Germline lookup yields CDR1 SGHRS and CDR2 YFSETQ. Trimming stripped 5 bases from V and 7 bases from J, with 13 bases between.

This clone occurred a few times. Because the CDR3 is missing its conserved closing phenylalanine or tryptophan, this is likely a read error. Because the CDR3's place on the DNA is in doubt, the DNA is left out and the CDR3 is given as listed by TCRdb. The chain employs TRBV30 and TRBJ1-1; TRBD1 reflects the table's D call only, with no check against the DNA. Including both end residues, the CDR3 is 12 amino acids long. The V gene's germline CDR1 is GTSNPN and CDR2 SVGIG (reference sequence). This CDR3 is CAWARDRDEALV.

V and J are TRBV5-1 and TRBJ1-5; the match to TRBD1 covers 10 bases. V gave up 5 bases and J gave up 4 bases; unmatched junction bases: 12. The CDR3 runs 17 residues. The germline gives CDR1 SGHRS, CDR2 YFSETQ. The CDR3 protein is CASSPGTGVRENQPQHF. For the CDR3, the DNA is TGCGCCAGCAGTCCCGGGACAGGGGTGCGAGAAAATCAGCCCCAGCATTTT.

The chain has TRBV27 and TRBJ1-1, with a weak D call TRBD1 (5 bases). There are 15 residues in the CDR3. V was pared by 4 bases and J by 1 base, with 13 bases between. Germline V gives CDR1 MNHEY, CDR2 SMNVEV (reference sequence). CDR3 coding DNA: TGTGCCAGCAGTTGGCAGGGAGGGAGGAACACTGAAGCTTTCTTT. Encoded protein: CASSWQGGRNTEAFF.

This chain links TRBV7-3 with TRBJ2-1; no clear D. The V end was cut by 5 bases, the J end by 0 bases, with 11 bases between. The CDR3 spans 15 residues. From germline, CDR1 is SGHTA and CDR2 FQGTGA. CDR3 amino acids: CASSLSRSSYNEQFF. In DNA, the CDR3 is TGTGCCAGCAGCCTGTCACGGAGCTCCTACAATGAGCAGTTCTTC.

The chain has TRBV5-1 and TRBJ1-3, with no clear D. CDR1 SGHRS and CDR2 YFSETQ come from the germline V gene. V was clipped by 2 bases and J by 3 bases, with 12 bases between them. CDR3 length equals 15 residues. The CDR3 DNA follows: TGCGCCAGCAGCTTAAACAGATTTGTTGGAAACACCATATATTTT. Translated, it gives CASSLNRFVGNTIYF.

To note about this clone: A far bigger clonotype differs at one base, so this is likely a read error. The J gene is TRBJ2-2, the V gene TRBV10-3; 9 nucleotides match TRBD2. The CDR3 contains 20 residues. Germline values: CDR1 ENHRY, CDR2 SYGVKD. After removal of 4 bases from V and 0 bases from J, the junction contained 15 bases not matched to a gene. CDR3 sequence: CAISASTQWLAGPNTGELFF. CDR3 nucleotide sequence: TGTGCCATCAGTGCGTCGACTCAGTGGCTAGCGGGACCGAACACCGGGGAGCTGTTTTTT.

This chain connects TRBV5-1 to TRBJ2-1, with 8 positions matching TRBD2. Germline V gene sequence: CDR1 SGHRS, CDR2 YFSETQ. V lost 2 bases and J lost 2; bases outside the gene matches: 0. The CDR3 has 14 residues. CDR3 loop: CASSFSGTYNEQFF. CDR3 bases: TGCGCCAGCAGCTTTAGCGGGACCTACAATGAGCAGTTCTTC.

A few counts support this clone. The CDR3 loop is CASSPQGSGNTIYF. The CDR3 region has the DNA TGTGCCAGCAGCCCCCAGGGCTCTGGAAACACCATATATTTT. The V and J genes are TRBV28 and TRBJ1-3; a weak D match, TRBD1 (5 bases). CDR1 and CDR2 from the germline V gene are MDHEN and SYDVKM. V dropped 6 bases and J dropped 0 bases, with 9 bases sitting between them. CDR3 length: 14 residues.

This clone occurred a few times. CDR3 nucleotides: TGTGCCAGCAGCGTAGGTAGGGGTAACACTGAAGCTTTCTTT. Translation: CASSVGRGNTEAFF. This sequence joins TRBV9 and TRBJ1-1, with D tentatively TRBD1 (5 bases). Looked up from germline, CDR1 is SGDLS and CDR2 is YYNGEE. This CDR3 comprises 14 residues. V shed 0 bases and J shed 2 bases, with 8 bases lying between them.

J is TRBJ1-1 and V is TRBV5-8, with a weak D call TRBD1 (6 bases). Germline loops: CDR1 SGHTS, CDR2 YDEGEE. The CDR3 totals 15 residues. The ends were cut back, 0 bases at V and 4 bases at J, with 13 bases in the middle. CDR3 sequence: CASSLGPGGATEAFF. Written as DNA, the CDR3 is TGTGCCAGCAGCTTGGGCCCGGGGGGGGCCACTGAAGCTTTCTTT.

The V call is TRBV7-2, the J call TRBJ2-1, with TRBD2 matching over 13 bases. V lost 3 bases, J lost 7 bases, and 3 bases stayed unmatched. CDR1 SGHTA and CDR2 FQGNSA come from the germline V gene. CDR3 size: 15 residues. CDR3 in amino acids: CASSFKGLAGNEQFF. CDR3 bases: TGTGCCAGCAGCTTCAAGGGACTAGCGGGGAATGAGCAGTTCTTC.

This chain connects TRBV2 to TRBJ1-6; D call uncertain. The length of the CDR3 is 16 residues. Germline assignment: CDR1 SNHLY and CDR2 FYNNEI. V was cut by 7 bases and J by 0 bases, with 13 bases left in between. The CDR3 DNA reads TGTGCCAGCAAGCCGGGAGGGAGCTCCTATAATTCACCCCTCCACTTT. This codes for CASKPGGSSYNSPLHF.

This clone was found a few times. The V gene is TRBV6-6, the J gene TRBJ1-5; the D is unclear. The germline V gene has CDR1 MNHNY and CDR2 SVGAGI (reference sequence). V lost 2 bases and J lost 1, with 9 bases in between. This CDR3 has 15 amino acids. The CDR3 coding sequence is TGTGCCAGCAGTTACAAGGGAGACAGCAATCAGCCCCAGCATTTT. Encoded protein: CASSYKGDSNQPQHF.

This sequence joins TRBV5-1 and TRBJ1-6; perhaps TRBD1 as D (6 bases). Trimming took off 3 bases at V and 10 bases at J, with 8 bases between the two ends. CDR1 SGHRS and CDR2 YFSETQ come from the germline V gene. This CDR3 region has 12 residues. CDR3: CASSSGESPLHF. CDR3 bases: TGCGCCAGCAGCTCAGGGGAATCACCCCTCCACTTT.